The present TCR beta chain was sequenced within a study of CXCR3-negative and CXCR3-positive naive CD8 T cells. Study-wide results and caveats: Naive cells, whether CXCR3-negative or CXCR3-positive, had similar TRBV-TRBJ usage, while memory cells differed. In CXCR3-positive naive cells, the TRB CDR3s were more hydrophobic than in CXCR3-negative naive cells.

cDNA libraries for TRB were generated by 5' RACE incorporating UMI labels. TCRdb derives one entry per CDR3 protein from the 5' RACE reads, leaving out DNA. The sample totals some 150,000 distinct CDR3 sequences. Turning to this clonotype: No antigen is known for it.

Using triplicate sorts, approximately 300,000 cells were collected each time from every CD8+ T cell subset. Per the germline V gene, CDR1 is SNHLY and CDR2 is FYNNEI. This CDR3 is built from 12 residues. The chain employs TRBV2 and TRBJ2-7. Sequencing used naive CXCR3+ CD8+ T cells from blood. Subset denoted: CD45RO-CCR7+CD27+CD95- naive CD8+ T cells expressing CXCR3 (TNR3+). The TCR was taken from a human donor in good health. Some clones in this sample may be carry-over from other donors' samples. The CDR3: CASLTGTYEQYF. Using reference TRBV2 and TRBJ2-7 for the parts outside the CDR3, the full variable domain is EPEVTQTPSHQVTQMGQEVILRCVPISNHLYFYWYRQILGQKVEFLVSFYNNEISEKSEIFDDQFSVERPDGSNFTLKIRSTKLEDSAMYFCASLTGTYEQYFGPGTRLTVT.